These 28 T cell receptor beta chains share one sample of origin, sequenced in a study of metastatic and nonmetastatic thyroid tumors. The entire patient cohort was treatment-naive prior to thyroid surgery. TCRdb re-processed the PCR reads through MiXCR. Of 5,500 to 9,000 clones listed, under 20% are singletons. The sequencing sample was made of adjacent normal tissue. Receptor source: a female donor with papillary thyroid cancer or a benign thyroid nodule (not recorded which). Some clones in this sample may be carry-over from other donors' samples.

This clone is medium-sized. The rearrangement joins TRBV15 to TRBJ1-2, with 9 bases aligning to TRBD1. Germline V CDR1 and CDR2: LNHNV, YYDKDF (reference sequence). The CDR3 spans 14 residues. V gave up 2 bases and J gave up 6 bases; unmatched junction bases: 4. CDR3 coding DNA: TGTGCCACCAGCAGACACACAGGGGGCGATGGCTACACCTTC. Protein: CATSRHTGGDGYTF. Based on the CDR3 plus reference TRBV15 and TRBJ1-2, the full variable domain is DAMVIQNPRYQVTQFGKPVTLSCSQTLNHNVMYWYQQKSSQAPKLLFHYYDKDFNNEADTPDNFQSRRPNTSFCFLDIRSPGLGDTAMYLCATSRHTGGDGYTFGSGTRLTVV.

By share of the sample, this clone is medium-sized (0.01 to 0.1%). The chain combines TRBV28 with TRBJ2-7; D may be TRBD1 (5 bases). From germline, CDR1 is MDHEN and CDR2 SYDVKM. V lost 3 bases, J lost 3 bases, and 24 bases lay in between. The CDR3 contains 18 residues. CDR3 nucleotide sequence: TGTGCCAGCAGTTTTCAGGGCTTTCTTCACTACACCGACTACGAGCAGTACTTC. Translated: CASSFQGFLHYTDYEQYF.

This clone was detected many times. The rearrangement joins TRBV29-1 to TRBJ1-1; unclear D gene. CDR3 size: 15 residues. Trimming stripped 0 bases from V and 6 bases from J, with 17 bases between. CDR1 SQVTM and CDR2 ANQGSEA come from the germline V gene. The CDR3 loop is CSVEDPGRLSAEAFF. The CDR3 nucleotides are TGCAGCGTTGAAGATCCCGGGCGGTTATCGGCTGAAGCTTTCTTT.

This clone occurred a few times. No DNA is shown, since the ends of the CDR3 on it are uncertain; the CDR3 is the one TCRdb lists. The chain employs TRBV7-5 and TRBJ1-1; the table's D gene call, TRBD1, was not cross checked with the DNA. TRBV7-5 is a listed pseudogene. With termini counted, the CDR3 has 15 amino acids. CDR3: CISVPEARTGTEAFF.

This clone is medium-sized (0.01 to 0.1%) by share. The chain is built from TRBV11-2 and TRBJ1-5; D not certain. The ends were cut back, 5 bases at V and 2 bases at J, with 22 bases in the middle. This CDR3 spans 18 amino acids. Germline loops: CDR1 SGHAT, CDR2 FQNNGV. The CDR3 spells CASSPPHPIWVGNQPQHF. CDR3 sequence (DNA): TGTGCCAGCAGCCCCCCCCACCCGATATGGGTCGGCAATCAGCCCCAGCATTTT.

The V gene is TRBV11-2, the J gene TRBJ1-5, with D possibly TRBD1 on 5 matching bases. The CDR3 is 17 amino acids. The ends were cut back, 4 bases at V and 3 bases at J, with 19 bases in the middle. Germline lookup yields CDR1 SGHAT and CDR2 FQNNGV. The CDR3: CASSSLYTGGSNQPQHF. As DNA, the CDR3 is TGTGCCAGCAGCTCCCTCTACACCGGGGGGTCCAATCAGCCCCAGCATTTT.

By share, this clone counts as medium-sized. The CDR3 DNA sequence: TGTGCCAGCAGCTTAGGTTTGGGGTTTGAGCGTGAAAAACTGTTTTTT. It yields the protein CASSLGLGFEREKLFF. This sequence joins TRBV7-8 and TRBJ1-4; D is unresolved. The ends were cut back, 1 base at V and 7 bases at J, with 16 bases in the middle. The CDR3 has 16 residues. Germline values: CDR1 SGHVS, CDR2 FQNEAQ.

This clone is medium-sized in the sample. The CDR3 bases are TGCAGTGCTAGCAAACTAGCGGATACAGATACGCAGTATTTT. Translating it yields CSASKLADTDTQYF. The rearrangement joins TRBV20-1 to TRBJ2-3; 8 bases map to TRBD2. CDR1 and CDR2 from the germline V gene are DFQATT and SNEGSKA (reference sequence). After removal of 3 bases from V and 3 bases from J, the junction contained 5 bases not matched to a gene. The length of the CDR3 is 14 residues.

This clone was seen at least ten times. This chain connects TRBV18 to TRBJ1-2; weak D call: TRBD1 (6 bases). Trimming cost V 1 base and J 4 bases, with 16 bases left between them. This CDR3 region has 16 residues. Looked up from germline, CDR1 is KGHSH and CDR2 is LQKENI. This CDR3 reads CASSPQFETGLYGYTF. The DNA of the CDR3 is TGTGCCAGCTCACCACAATTCGAGACAGGCCTCTATGGCTACACCTTC.

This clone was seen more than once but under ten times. For the CDR3, the DNA is TGTGCCAGCAGTCTTCGAAGGGGGAACACCGGGGAGCTGTTTTTT. It is translated as CASSLRRGNTGELFF. The J gene is TRBJ2-2, the V gene TRBV6-4, with D perhaps TRBD1 (5 bases). Trimming pared 5 bases from V and 1 base from J, leaving 11 bases between. Germline CDR1 and CDR2: MRHNA and SNTAGT. The CDR3 is 15 amino acids.

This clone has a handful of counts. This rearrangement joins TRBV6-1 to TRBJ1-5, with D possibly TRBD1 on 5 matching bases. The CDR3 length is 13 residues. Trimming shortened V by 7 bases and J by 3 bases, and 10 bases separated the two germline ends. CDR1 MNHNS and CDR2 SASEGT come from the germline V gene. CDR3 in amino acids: CASMGQVNQPQHF. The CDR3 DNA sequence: TGTGCCAGCATGGGGCAGGTCAATCAGCCCCAGCATTTT.

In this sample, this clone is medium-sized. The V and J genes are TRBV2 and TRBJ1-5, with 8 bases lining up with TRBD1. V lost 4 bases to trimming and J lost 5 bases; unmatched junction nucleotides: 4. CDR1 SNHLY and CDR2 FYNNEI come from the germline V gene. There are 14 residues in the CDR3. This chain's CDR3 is CASSVKTGDQPQHF. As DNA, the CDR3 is TGTGCCAGCAGTGTGAAGACAGGGGATCAGCCCCAGCATTTT.

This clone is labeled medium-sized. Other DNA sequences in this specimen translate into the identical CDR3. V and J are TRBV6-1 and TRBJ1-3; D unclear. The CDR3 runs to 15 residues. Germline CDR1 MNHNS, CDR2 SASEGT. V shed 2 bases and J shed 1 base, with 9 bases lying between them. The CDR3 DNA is TGTGCCAGCAGTGAATCTCCAGATTCTGGAAACACCATATATTTT. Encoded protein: CASSESPDSGNTIYF.

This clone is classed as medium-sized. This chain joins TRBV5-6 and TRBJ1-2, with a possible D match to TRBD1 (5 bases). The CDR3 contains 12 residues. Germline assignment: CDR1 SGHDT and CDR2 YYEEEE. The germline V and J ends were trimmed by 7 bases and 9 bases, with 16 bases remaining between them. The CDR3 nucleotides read TGTGCCAGCGGGGGTGCGGGTGGGAGCTACACCTTC. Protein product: CASGGAGGSYTF.

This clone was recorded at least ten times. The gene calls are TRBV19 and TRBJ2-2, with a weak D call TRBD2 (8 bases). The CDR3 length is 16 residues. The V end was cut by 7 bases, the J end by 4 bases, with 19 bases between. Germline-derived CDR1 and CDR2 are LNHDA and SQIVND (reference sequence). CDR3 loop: CASNKGAGGVTGELFF. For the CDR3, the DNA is TGTGCCAGTAATAAGGGGGCGGGAGGTGTCACCGGGGAGCTGTTTTTT.

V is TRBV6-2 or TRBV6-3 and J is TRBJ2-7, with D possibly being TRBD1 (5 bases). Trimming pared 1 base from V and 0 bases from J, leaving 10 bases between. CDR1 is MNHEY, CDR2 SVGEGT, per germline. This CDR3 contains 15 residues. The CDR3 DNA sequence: TGTGCCAGCAGTTACTTGGGGCCAAACTCCTACGAGCAGTACTTC. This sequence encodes CASSYLGPNSYEQYF.

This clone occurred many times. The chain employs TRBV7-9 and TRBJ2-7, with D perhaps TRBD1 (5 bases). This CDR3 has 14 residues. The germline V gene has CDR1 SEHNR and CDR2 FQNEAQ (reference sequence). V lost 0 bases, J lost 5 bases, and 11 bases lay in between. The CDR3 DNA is TGTGCCAGCAGCTTAGCGGGGCTGTGGGACGAGCAGTACTTC. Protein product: CASSLAGLWDEQYF.

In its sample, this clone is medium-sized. CDR3 nucleotides: TGTGCCAGCAGCTTGTGGGACAGGGATTCCTCCTACGAGCAGTACTTC. This translates into CASSLWDRDSSYEQYF. V gene TRBV5-6 combines with J gene TRBJ2-7, with 9 bases lining up with TRBD1. The germline CDR1 and CDR2 sequences are SGHDT and YYEEEE. The trim removed 1 base at V and 0 bases at J, leaving 5 bases unmatched. CDR3 size: 16 residues. The full variable domain, in which reference TRBV5-6 and TRBJ2-7 provide the parts outside the CDR3, is DAGVTQSPTHLIKTRGQQVTLRCSPKSGHDTVSWYQQALGQGPQFIFQYYEEEERQRGNFPDRFSGHQFPNYSSELNVNALLLGDSALYLCASSLWDRDSSYEQYFGPGTRLTVT.

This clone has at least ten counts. This chain's CDR3 is CASSLRLAAQYF. The CDR3 DNA reads as TGTGCCAGCAGCCTCCGACTAGCGGCGCAGTATTTT. The J gene is TRBJ2-3, the V gene TRBV7-2; 9 bases fit TRBD2. Germline CDR1 SGHTA, CDR2 FQGNSA. This CDR3 has 12 amino acids. The J segment lost 10 bases and the V segment lost 5 bases, leaving 4 bases of the junction unmatched.

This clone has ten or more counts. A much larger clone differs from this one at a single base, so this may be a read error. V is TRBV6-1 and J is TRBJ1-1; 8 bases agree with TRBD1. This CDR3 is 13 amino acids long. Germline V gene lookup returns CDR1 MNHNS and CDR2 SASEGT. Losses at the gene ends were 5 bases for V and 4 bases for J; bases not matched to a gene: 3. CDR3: CASSRQGSTEAFF. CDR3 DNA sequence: TGTGCCAGCAGTAGACAGGGGAGCACTGAAGCTTTCTTT.

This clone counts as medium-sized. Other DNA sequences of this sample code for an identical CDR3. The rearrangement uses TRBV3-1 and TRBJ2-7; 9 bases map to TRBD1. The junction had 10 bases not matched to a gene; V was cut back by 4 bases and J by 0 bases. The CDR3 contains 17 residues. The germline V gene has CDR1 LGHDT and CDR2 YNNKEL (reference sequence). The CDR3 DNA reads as TGTGCCAGCAGCCCGACCCCGGGACAGGGATTCTCCTACGAGCAGTACTTC. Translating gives CASSPTPGQGFSYEQYF.

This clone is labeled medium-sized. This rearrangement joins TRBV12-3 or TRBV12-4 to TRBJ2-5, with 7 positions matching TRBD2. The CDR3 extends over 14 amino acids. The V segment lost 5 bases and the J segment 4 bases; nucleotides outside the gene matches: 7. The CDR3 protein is CASSPLTSRETQYF. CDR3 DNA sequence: TGTGCCAGCAGTCCTCTGACTAGCCGAGAGACCCAGTACTTC.

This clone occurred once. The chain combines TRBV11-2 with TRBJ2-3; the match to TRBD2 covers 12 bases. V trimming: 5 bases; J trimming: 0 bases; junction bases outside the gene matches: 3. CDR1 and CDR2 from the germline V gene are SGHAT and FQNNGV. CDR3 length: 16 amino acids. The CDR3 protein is CASSPGTSGSTDTQYF. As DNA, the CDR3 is TGTGCCAGCAGCCCCGGGACTAGCGGGAGCACAGATACGCAGTATTTT.

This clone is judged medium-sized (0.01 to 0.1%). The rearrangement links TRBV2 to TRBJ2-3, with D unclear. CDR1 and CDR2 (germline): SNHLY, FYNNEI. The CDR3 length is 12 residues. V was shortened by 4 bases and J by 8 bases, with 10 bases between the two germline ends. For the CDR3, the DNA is TGTGCCAGCAGTGGAAAGGTACCTACGCAGTATTTT. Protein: CASSGKVPTQYF. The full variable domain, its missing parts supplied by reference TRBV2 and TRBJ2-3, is EPEVTQTPSHQVTQMGQEVILRCVPISNHLYFYWYRQILGQKVEFLVSFYNNEISEKSEIFDDQFSVERPDGSNFTLKIRSTKLEDSAMYFCASSGKVPTQYFGPGTRLTVL.

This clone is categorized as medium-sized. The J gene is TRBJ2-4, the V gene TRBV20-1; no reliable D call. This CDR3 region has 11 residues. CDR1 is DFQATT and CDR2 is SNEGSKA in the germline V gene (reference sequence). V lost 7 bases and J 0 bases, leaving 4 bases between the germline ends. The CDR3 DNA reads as TGCAGTGGAGCAGCCAAAAACATTCAGTACTTC. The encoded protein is CSGAAKNIQYF.

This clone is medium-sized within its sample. DNA of the CDR3: TGTGCCAGCAGCCAAGAATGGGTGAGGACAGATACGCAGTATTTT. It yields the protein CASSQEWVRTDTQYF. The J gene is TRBJ2-3, the V gene TRBV4-2; no reliable D call. V was clipped by 0 bases and J by 3 bases, with 10 bases between them. CDR3 length equals 15 residues. Germline assignment: CDR1 LGHNA and CDR2 YNFKEQ.

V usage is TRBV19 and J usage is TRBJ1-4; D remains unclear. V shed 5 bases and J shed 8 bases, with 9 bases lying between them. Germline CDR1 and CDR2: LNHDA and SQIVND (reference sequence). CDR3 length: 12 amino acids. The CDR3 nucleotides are TGTGCCAGTAGTCCCGGAGGCGAAAAACTGTTTTTT. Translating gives CASSPGGEKLFF.

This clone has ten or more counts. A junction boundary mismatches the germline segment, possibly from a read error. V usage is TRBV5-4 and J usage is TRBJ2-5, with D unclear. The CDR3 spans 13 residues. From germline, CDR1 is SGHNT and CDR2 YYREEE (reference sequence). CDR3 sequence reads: CASSFTSGETQYF. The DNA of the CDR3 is TGCGCCAGCAGCTTCACCTCAGGAGAGACCCAGTACTTC. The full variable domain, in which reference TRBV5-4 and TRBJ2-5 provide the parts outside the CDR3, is ETGVTQSPTHLIKTRGQQVTLRCSSQSGHNTVSWYQQALGQGPQFIFQYYREEENGRGNFPPRFSGLQFPNYSSELNVNALELDDSALYLCASSFTSGETQYFGPGTRLLVL.